This passage covers 11 T cell receptor beta chains from one sample sequenced in a study of metastatic and nonmetastatic thyroid tumors. TCRdb re-called the PCR reads through MiXCR. This sample carries tens of thousands of clones, roughly a quarter of them seen once, and the ten largest clones take 9.5% to 15%. Patients had received no treatment of any kind before thyroid surgery. Sequenced material: tumor tissue. The receptor set was obtained from a male donor with papillary thyroid cancer or a benign thyroid nodule (not recorded which). Some clones in this sample may be carry-over from other donors' samples.

This clone was detected ten times or more. The J gene is TRBJ2-1, the V gene TRBV20-1, with D perhaps given as TRBD1 or TRBD2 (5 bases each). Per germline, CDR1 DFQATT and CDR2 SNEGSKA (reference sequence). This CDR3 contains 17 residues. Trimming took off 5 bases at V and 0 bases at J, with 20 bases between the two ends. DNA for the CDR3: TGCAGTGCTCGCCCAGCCCCCGGGACCATCTCCTACAATGAGCAGTTCTTC. This encodes CSARPAPGTISYNEQFF.

At least ten counts were recorded for this clone. The chain couples TRBV27 to TRBJ2-1; 8 bases are a match to TRBD2. CDR1 and CDR2 from the germline V gene are MNHEY and SMNVEV (reference sequence). V dropped 6 bases and J dropped 10; count of bases not matched to a gene: 11. The CDR3 sequence is 14 residues long. CDR3 DNA sequence: TGTGCCAGCAGCCCTTTAGCGGGAAAATACGAGCAGTTCTTC. Translating gives CASSPLAGKYEQFF.

This clone was detected ten times or more. The chain uses TRBV10-2 and TRBJ1-2; a weak D match, TRBD1 (6 bases). The CDR3 totals 15 residues. Trimming removed 2 bases from V and 4 bases from J, with 14 bases in between. CDR1 and CDR2 from the germline V gene are WSHSY and SAAADI. CDR3 loop: CASSEIAGAVYGYTF. CDR3 nucleotide sequence: TGCGCCAGCAGTGAGATAGCGGGGGCGGTCTATGGCTACACCTTC.

The chain couples TRBV20-1 to TRBJ2-7; 9 bases align to TRBD1. V lost 3 bases, J lost 3 bases, and 0 bases stayed unmatched. Looked up from germline, CDR1 is DFQATT and CDR2 is SNEGSKA (reference sequence). This CDR3 is built from 12 residues. The CDR3 DNA reads TGCAGTGCTAGGGGACAGGGCTACGAGCAGTACTTC. Translating it yields CSARGQGYEQYF.

The chain carries TRBV27 and TRBJ2-4; 8 nucleotides line up with TRBD1. V lost 8 bases, J lost 0 bases, and 6 bases stayed unmatched. The CDR3 covers 15 residues. Germline CDR1 MNHEY, CDR2 SMNVEV (reference sequence). The CDR3: CASGDQGAAKNIQYF. The CDR3 nucleotides read TGTGCCAGCGGGGATCAGGGGGCAGCCAAAAACATTCAGTACTTC.

J is TRBJ1-5 and V is TRBV20-1; 7 nucleotides line up with TRBD1. The CDR3 is 15 residues long. Germline V lookup: CDR1 DFQATT, CDR2 SNEGSKA (reference sequence). The ends lost 3 bases at V and 2 bases at J; junction bases unmatched: 7. The CDR3 bases are TGCAGTGCTAGTGGGGCAGGGGGGGGCAATCAGCCCCAGCATTTT. This sequence encodes CSASGAGGGNQPQHF.

This clone was counted at least ten times. The rearrangement links TRBV5-1 to TRBJ2-1; weak D call: TRBD2 (5 bases). Looked up from germline, CDR1 is SGHRS and CDR2 is YFSETQ. This CDR3 spans 16 amino acids. Trimming took 2 bases from V and 0 from J, leaving 12 bases between them. The CDR3 bases are TGCGCCAGCAGCTTTCTCTCAGGACTCTCCTACAATGAGCAGTTCTTC. As protein: CASSFLSGLSYNEQFF.

Ten or more counts support this clone. The CDR3 DNA reads TGTGCCAGCAGCGCAACTCCCTCCTACGAGCAGTACTTC. This translates into CASSATPSYEQYF. This chain connects TRBV9 to TRBJ2-7, with D unclear. This CDR3 region has 13 residues. Trimming removed 3 bases at V and 0 bases at J, with 7 bases between. Germline loops: CDR1 SGDLS, CDR2 YYNGEE. The full variable domain, with the rest looked up from reference TRBV9 and TRBJ2-7, is DSGVTQTPKHLITATGQRVTLRCSPRSGDLSVYWYQQSLDQGLQFLIQYYNGEERAKGNILERFSAQQFPDLHSELNLSSLELGDSALYFCASSATPSYEQYFGPGTRLTVT.

This clone was observed many times. V usage is TRBV5-5 and J usage is TRBJ2-1; a weak D match, TRBD2 (6 bases). CDR1 is SGHKS, CDR2 YYEKEE, per germline (reference sequence). The V end lost 6 bases, the J end lost 3 bases, and 19 bases lay between the germline ends. This CDR3 is built from 16 residues. Written as DNA, the CDR3 is TGTGCCAGCACTCAGTTTTCGGGGGTCAGCTACAATGAGCAGTTCTTC. This encodes CASTQFSGVSYNEQFF.

Turning to this clone: Possible read error: a much larger clone is one base away. The chain employs TRBV29-1 and TRBJ2-5; unclear D gene. V shed 4 bases and J shed 4 bases, with 10 bases lying between them. This CDR3 contains 12 residues. In germline, CDR1 is SQVTM, CDR2 ANQGSEA. The CDR3 protein is CSVVAWSETQYF. DNA of the CDR3: TGCAGCGTTGTGGCATGGTCAGAGACCCAGTACTTC.

The CDR3 nucleotides read TGTGCCAGTAGTATCTCCAGGGAGGCTAATGAAAAACTGTTTTTT. Translating it yields CASSISREANEKLFF. The chain joins TRBV19 to TRBJ1-4; TRBD1 is a possible D gene (5 bases). Trimming pared 3 bases from V and 3 bases from J, leaving 11 bases between. Germline loops: CDR1 LNHDA, CDR2 SQIVND (reference sequence). The CDR3 consists of 15 residues. The complete variable domain, with remaining parts taken from reference TRBV19 and TRBJ1-4, reads DGGITQSPKYLFRKEGQNVTLSCEQNLNHDAMYWYRQDPGQGLRLIYYSQIVNDFQKGDIAEGYSVSREKKESFPLTVTSAQKNPTAFYLCASSISREANEKLFFGSGTQLSVL.